These 11 T cell receptor beta chains came from one sample sequenced in a study of T cell responses to AZD1222 COVID-19 vaccine. Repertoires were generated with immunoSEQ multiplex PCR, while TCRdb's copy carries only in-frame clones and drops some. The sample comprises tens of thousands of clones, roughly 87% of which are singletons, and roughly 19% rests with the top ten. The source material was peripheral blood, sampled on day 0 of AZD1222 vaccination. Receptors were obtained from an adult in good health.

The chain joins TRBV29-1 to TRBJ1-1, with a weak D call TRBD1 (6 bases). Germline loops: CDR1 SQVTM, CDR2 ANQGSEA. This CDR3 is 13 amino acids long. V lost 3 bases to trimming and J lost 1 base, with 9 bases between them. This chain's CDR3 is CSVDDRRNTEAFF. CDR3 DNA: TGCAGCGTTGATGACAGGAGGAACACTGAAGCTTTCTTT.

This clone was recorded once. The V call is TRBV12-5, the J call TRBJ1-1; possibly TRBD1 for D (5 bases). The CDR3 spans 13 residues. Looked up from germline, CDR1 is LGHNT and CDR2 is FRNRAP. V lost 7 bases and J 4 bases, leaving 13 bases between the germline ends. CDR3: CASAPRGLTEAFF. CDR3 DNA: TGTGCTAGTGCCCCAAGGGGACTCACTGAAGCTTTCTTT.

The gene calls are TRBV29-1 and TRBJ2-3; D might be TRBD2 (5 bases). Germline V gene data show CDR1 as SQVTM and CDR2 as ANQGSEA. Trimming took off 7 bases at V and 4 bases at J, with 9 bases between the two ends. The CDR3 sequence is 11 residues long. In DNA form, the CDR3 reads TGCAGCGCTGTCGGGGCAGATACGCAGTATTTT. This gives the protein CSAVGADTQYF.

The rearrangement uses TRBV5-7 and TRBJ1-5; the D is unclear. TRBV5-7 is placed among ORFs of uncertain function. V dropped 4 bases and J dropped 5 bases, with 16 bases sitting between them. The CDR3 is 15 amino acids. The CDR3 DNA follows: TGTGCCAGCAGCCCCCGTCAGGAGTGGGATCAGCCCCAGCATTTT. Residues: CASSPRQEWDQPQHF.

The V gene is TRBV29-1, the J gene TRBJ1-2; possibly TRBD1 for D (5 bases). Trimming pared 2 bases from V and 8 bases from J, leaving 9 bases between. The CDR3 covers 11 residues. Germline loops: CDR1 SQVTM, CDR2 ANQGSEA. CDR3 nucleotides: TGCAGCGTTGAATGGGGGAACGGCTACACCTTC. It translates to CSVEWGNGYTF.

This clone was recorded only once. The chain joins TRBV12-3 or TRBV12-4 to TRBJ2-1; 9 bases agree with TRBD1. CDR3 length: 13 amino acids. V dropped 4 bases and J dropped 7; count of bases not matched to a gene: 2. In DNA form, the CDR3 reads TGTGCCAGCAGTTGGACAGGGGTGAATGAGCAGTTCTTC. Protein sequence: CASSWTGVNEQFF.

This clone was seen a few times. The chain couples TRBV19 to TRBJ1-5, with a possible D match to TRBD1 (5 bases). The CDR3 consists of 15 residues. Germline lookup yields CDR1 LNHDA and CDR2 SQIVND (reference sequence). V lost 7 bases to trimming and J lost 5 bases, with 18 bases between them. CDR3 sequence (DNA): TGTGCCAGTACCCACCGGGGGGGTTTTGATCAGCCCCAGCATTTT. The encoded protein is CASTHRGGFDQPQHF.

The chain recombines TRBV5-1 with TRBJ1-2; D is possibly TRBD1 (5 bases). There are 17 residues in the CDR3. Trimming left V 3 bases short and J 4 bases short, with 22 bases between. The germline gives CDR1 SGHRS, CDR2 YFSETQ. CDR3 DNA sequence: TGCGCCAGCAGCTCCCTCCTAAGTCAGGGATCTTCCTATGGCTACACCTTC. Translating it yields CASSSLLSQGSSYGYTF.

This clone was found once. V is TRBV11-2 and J is TRBJ2-1, with TRBD2 matching over 8 bases. V trimming: 6 bases; J trimming: 4 bases; junction bases outside the gene matches: 8. The germline gives CDR1 SGHAT, CDR2 FQNNGV. This CDR3 contains 15 residues. The CDR3 DNA sequence: TGTGCCAGCAGGATACCGGGGGGGCTGTACAATGAGCAGTTCTTC. It is translated as CASRIPGGLYNEQFF.

This chain connects TRBV5-8 to TRBJ1-3; 9 bases agree with TRBD1. Looked up from germline, CDR1 is SGHTS and CDR2 is YDEGEE. CDR3 length equals 17 residues. Trimming cost V 2 bases and J 3 bases; bases outside gene matches: 9. The DNA for the CDR3 is TGTGCCAGCAGCTTTTGGCCGGGACAGGGATTTGGAAACACCATATATTTT. It encodes CASSFWPGQGFGNTIYF.

This chain links TRBV5-1 with TRBJ1-1, with no clear D. In germline, CDR1 is SGHRS, CDR2 YFSETQ. Trimming shortened V by 4 bases and J by 1 base, and 11 bases separated the two germline ends. The CDR3 sequence is 14 residues long. Here the CDR3 reads CASSVMMANTEAFF. DNA for the CDR3: TGCGCCAGCAGCGTAATGATGGCGAACACTGAAGCTTTCTTT.